The rows below give T cell receptor beta chains drawn from one sample of a study of radiation and T cells in renal cell carcinoma. The table came from immunoSEQ multiplex PCR; TCRdb's copy has only in-frame clones and leaves some out. The sample has some 150,000 clones; roughly 83% are singletons. The sample in question was blood, obtained from a patient whose treatment included radiotherapy and nephrectomy. The receptor source for this set is a woman aged 50 to 60 with renal cell carcinoma. CDR3s include the opening cysteine and the closing phenylalanine or tryptophan. A D gene is named only where the DNA matches it firmly. The size of a clone is reported for some rows only, either as once, few or many, or as a class for expanded clones.

d_gene	v_gene	abundance	j_gene	CDR3aa	CDR3nt
NA	TRBV19	NA	TRBJ2-3	CASGREPADTQYF	TGTGCCAGTGGTCGGGAGCCTGCCGATACGCAGTATTTT
NA	TRBV10-1	few	TRBJ2-2	CASSGDLGSGELFF	TGCGCCAGCAGTGGGGACCTCGGATCCGGGGAGCTGTTTTTT
TRBD2	TRBV2	NA	TRBJ2-5	CASSETSGSSETQYF	TGTGCCAGCAGTGAGACTAGCGGGAGTAGCGAGACCCAGTACTTC
NA	TRBV5-1	NA	TRBJ2-5	CASSLAGASETQYF	TGCGCCAGCAGCTTGGCCGGAGCGTCGGAGACCCAGTACTTC
NA	TRBV6-5	NA	TRBJ2-7	CASTPGAGYEQYF	TGTGCCAGCACACCGGGGGCTGGCTACGAGCAGTACTTC
NA	TRBV5-1	NA	TRBJ2-5	CASSLQIEETQYF	TGCGCCAGCAGCTTACAAATCGAAGAGACCCAGTACTTC
NA	TRBV9	NA	TRBJ1-2	CASSVDTGTYGYTF	TGTGCCAGCAGCGTAGACACGGGAACCTATGGCTACACCTTC
NA	TRBV23-1	NA	TRBJ2-7	CASMTPDYEQYF	TGCGCCAGCATGACACCAGACTACGAGCAGTACTTC
TRBD1	TRBV10-3	NA	TRBJ1-3	CAISSDRGNTIYF	TGTGCCATCAGTTCGGACAGGGGAAACACCATATATTTT
TRBD1	TRBV4-1	NA	TRBJ1-2	CASSFPGQYYGYTF	TGTGCCAGCAGCTTCCCGGGACAGTACTATGGCTACACCTTC
TRBD2	TRBV4-2	NA	TRBJ2-5	CASSPGTSGIETQYF	TGTGCCAGCAGCCCTGGGACTAGCGGGATCGAGACCCAGTACTTC
TRBD1	TRBV10-1	few	TRBJ1-6	CATTDRDNSPLHF	TGCGCCACCACGGACAGGGATAATTCACCCCTCCACTTT
NA	TRBV6-6	NA	TRBJ2-2	CASSYRQTSNTGELFF	TGTGCCAGCAGTTACCGACAGACTAGTAACACCGGGGAGCTGTTTTTT
NA	TRBV7-2	NA	TRBJ1-2	CASSLVLRQGDGYTF	TGTGCCAGCAGCTTAGTGCTTCGGCAGGGCGATGGCTACACCTTC
NA	TRBV2	NA	TRBJ2-2	CASSARGLGTGELFF	TGTGCCAGCAGTGCCCGGGGTTTAGGGACCGGGGAGCTGTTTTTT
TRBD2	TRBV5-4	NA	TRBJ2-7	CASSLGLAGGPGNEQYF	TGTGCCAGCAGCTTGGGACTAGCGGGGGGGCCAGGAAACGAGCAGTACTTC
TRBD2	TRBV28	NA	TRBJ2-7	CASSERDPISLEQYF	TGTGCCAGCAGTGAGCGGGACCCCATATCTCTCGAGCAGTACTTC
TRBD2	TRBV7-9	once	TRBJ2-1	CASSLPSGGGVYNEQFF	TGTGCCAGCAGCTTACCTAGCGGGGGAGGGGTTTACAATGAGCAGTTCTTC
NA	TRBV4-3	NA	TRBJ2-7	CASSQDPDKYEQYF	TGCGCCAGCAGCCAAGATCCAGACAAGTACGAGCAGTACTTC
NA	TRBV28	once	TRBJ1-2	CASSPPGGSDGNYGYTF	TGTGCCAGCAGTCCTCCGGGGGGCAGCGATGGGAACTATGGCTACACCTTC
NA	TRBV14	NA	TRBJ2-7	CASSQMGSYSYEQYF	TGTGCCAGCAGCCAAATGGGCAGTTATTCCTACGAGCAGTACTTC
TRBD1	TRBV5-5	few	TRBJ1-5	CASSLGTGGQPQHF	TGTGCCAGCAGCTTGGGGACAGGGGGTCAGCCCCAGCATTTT
TRBD2	TRBV13	NA	TRBJ2-1	CASSQGLAGAGVDEQFF	TGTGCCAGCAGCCAGGGACTAGCGGGAGCGGGGGTCGATGAGCAGTTCTTC
NA	TRBV5-4	once	TRBJ2-7	CASSLNRGGSYEQYF	TGTGCCAGCAGCTTGAACAGGGGGGGATCCTACGAGCAGTACTTC
TRBD1	TRBV19	NA	TRBJ1-5	CASRSGQGNQPQHF	TGTGCCAGTAGATCGGGACAGGGCAATCAGCCCCAGCATTTT
NA	TRBV1	NA	TRBJ1-2	CTSSQELARPTDFYGYTF	TGCACCAGCAGCCAAGAATTGGCCCGTCCGACGGACTTCTATGGCTACACCTTC
TRBD1	TRBV25-1	NA	TRBJ1-5	CASRETGFNQPQHF	TGTGCCAGCAGGGAGACAGGGTTTAATCAGCCCCAGCATTTT
NA	TRBV29-1	NA	TRBJ2-3	CSVRLTGTTDTQYF	TGCAGCGTTCGGTTAACAGGGACCACAGATACGCAGTATTTT
NA	TRBV13	NA	TRBJ2-2	CASSSTGRTGELFF	TGTGCCAGCAGCTCGACAGGGAGGACCGGGGAGCTGTTTTTT
NA	TRBV14	NA	TRBJ1-1	CASSQQGLWTEAFF	TGTGCCAGCAGCCAACAGGGGTTATGGACTGAAGCTTTCTTT
NA	TRBV13	NA	TRBJ1-2	CASSLGQARLYGYTF	TGTGCCAGCAGCTTAGGCCAGGCCCGGCTTTATGGCTACACCTTC
TRBD1	TRBV2	once	TRBJ2-7	CASTTGTGDRQYF	TGTGCCAGCACTACCGGGACAGGGGATCGGCAGTACTTC
TRBD1	TRBV28	NA	TRBJ1-4	CASSSPGTGVGKLFF	TGTGCCAGCAGTTCACCCGGGACAGGGGTCGGAAAACTGTTTTTT
NA	TRBV5-6	NA	TRBJ2-1	CASSQYYEQFF	TGTGCCAGCAGCCAATACTATGAGCAGTTCTTC
NA	TRBV7-9	NA	TRBJ1-2	CASSHTTTTTYGYTF	TGTGCCAGCAGCCACACAACGACAACCACCTATGGCTACACCTTC
NA	TRBV20-1	NA	TRBJ2-2	CSASTGVRLFF	TGCAGTGCTAGTACGGGGGTACGGCTGTTTTTT
NA	TRBV7-2	NA	TRBJ2-7	CASSFTPWPTYEQYF	TGTGCCAGCAGCTTCACTCCCTGGCCGACCTACGAGCAGTACTTC
TRBD1	TRBV5-1	NA	TRBJ2-7	CASSLGTGVYEQYF	TGCGCCAGCAGCTTGGGGACAGGGGTCTACGAGCAGTACTTC
NA	TRBV5-5	NA	TRBJ2-2	CASTSSGRNTGELFF	TGTGCCAGCACCTCCTCCGGCCGGAACACCGGGGAGCTGTTTTTT
NA	TRBV5-1	few	TRBJ2-2	CASSLTGRGELFF	TGCGCCAGCAGCTTGACAGGGCGCGGGGAGCTGTTTTTT
TRBD2	TRBV11-2	few	TRBJ2-3	CASSRGGTQYF	TGTGCCAGCAGCCGCGGGGGGACGCAGTATTTT
NA	TRBV27	NA	TRBJ1-1	CASSLSAGSITEAFF	TGTGCCAGCAGTTTATCGGCAGGTAGCATAACTGAAGCTTTCTTT
NA	TRBV9	once	TRBJ2-7	CASSQGRGWDYEQYF	TGTGCCAGCAGCCAGGGAAGGGGATGGGACTACGAGCAGTACTTC
NA	TRBV2	many	TRBJ1-6	CASLGPNSPLHF	TGTGCCAGCTTGGGACCGAATTCACCCCTCCACTTT
NA	TRBV28	NA	TRBJ2-2	CASSSPFGGRSTGELFF	TGTGCCAGCAGTTCCCCATTCGGGGGGCGTAGCACCGGGGAGCTGTTTTTT
TRBD1	TRBV9	NA	TRBJ1-1	CASSPRTGPNTEAFF	TGTGCCAGCAGCCCCCGGACAGGGCCGAACACTGAAGCTTTCTTT
NA	TRBV6-5	NA	TRBJ2-5	CAIKNRVKGTQYF	TGTGCCATCAAAAACAGGGTAAAAGGGACCCAGTACTTC
NA	TRBV7-2	NA	TRBJ1-5	CASSFPGPHQPQHF	TGTGCCAGCAGCTTCCCGGGGCCTCATCAGCCCCAGCATTTT
NA	TRBV5-6	NA	TRBJ2-7	CASSPTSVPYEQYF	TGTGCCAGCAGCCCTACGTCAGTTCCCTACGAGCAGTACTTC
TRBD1	TRBV14	NA	TRBJ2-7	CASRRSGQEYEQYF	TGTGCCAGCAGACGATCGGGACAGGAATACGAGCAGTACTTC
NA	TRBV6-6	NA	TRBJ1-1	CASSYMSVGAFF	TGTGCCAGCAGTTACATGAGCGTAGGGGCTTTCTTT
NA	TRBV5-6	NA	TRBJ2-1	CASSYGGNSYNEQFF	TGTGCCAGCAGCTACGGAGGCAACTCCTACAATGAGCAGTTCTTC
NA	TRBV5-1	once	TRBJ2-1	CASSLVGSALHLNEQFF	TGCGCCAGCAGCTTGGTTGGTAGCGCGCTCCATCTCAATGAGCAGTTCTTC
NA	TRBV7-2	NA	TRBJ1-1	CASSLVENTEAFF	TGTGCCAGCAGCTTAGTCGAGAACACTGAAGCTTTCTTT